Listed here are 12 T cell receptor beta chains from one sample, sequenced in a study of T-cell reconstitution after alpha-beta-depleted transplantation in children listed by TCRdb under 2016. Libraries were prepared through PCR. The sequencing machine was an Illumina HiSeq 2500. Molecular barcoding was employed in the preparation of TCR libraries, with unique molecular identifiers being used to normalize TCRbeta repertoire quantification. Using fastp at Q25 and MiXCR, TCRdb reprocessed the public reads and kept productive beta chains. CDR3 protein sequences are deduplicated, and each keeps its most common genes and DNA. This sample comprises roughly 500,000 distinct CDR3 sequences, around 16% of them detected only once. Approximately 3% of the sample is held by the ten biggest clonotypes. Specimen: PBMCs from the stem cell graft donor, collected from the stem cell graft. The receptors here all came from a human donor who donated a stem cell graft to a child with acute lymphoblastic leukemia.

V gene TRBV6-5 combines with J gene TRBJ1-5; D is perhaps TRBD1 (6 bases). CDR3 length: 16 amino acids. Germline V gene lookup returns CDR1 MNHEY and CDR2 SVGAGI. The ends were cut back, 4 bases at V and 1 base at J, with 14 bases in the middle. CDR3 DNA: TGTGCCAGCAGTTCGGGGGGGAGGGGGAGCAATCAGCCCCAGCATTTT. It specifies CASSSGGRGSNQPQHF.

This clonotype was counted a few times. The junction does not match germline at one end; this may be a read error. This rearrangement joins TRBV9 to TRBJ2-3; D is ambiguous. In germline, CDR1 is SGDLS, CDR2 YYNGEE. The CDR3 consists of 13 residues. CDR3 sequence reads: CASSVESEQAPSF. The CDR3 nucleotides are TGTGCCAGCAGCGTAGAGTCAGAGCAGGCCCCAAGTTTT.

The J gene is TRBJ2-7, the V gene TRBV10-3, with 8 bases lining up with TRBD2. From germline, CDR1 is ENHRY and CDR2 SYGVKD. The CDR3 is 14 amino acids. With V trimmed by 3 bases and J by 4 bases, 5 bases remained unmatched. Here the CDR3 DNA reads TGTGCCATCAGTGACTTAAGCGGGAGATACGAGCAGTACTTC. This gives the protein CAISDLSGRYEQYF.

This clonotype was seen a few times. J is TRBJ1-4 and V is TRBV20-1, with 10 bases identical to TRBD1. CDR3 size: 14 residues. V was pared by 5 bases and J by 6 bases, with 6 bases of the junction left unmatched. Germline CDR1 is DFQATT and CDR2 is SNEGSKA (reference sequence). The CDR3 DNA reads TGCAGTGCTGCGCCGGGACAGGGGCATGAAAAACTGTTTTTT. Protein sequence: CSAAPGQGHEKLFF.

J is TRBJ2-5 and V is TRBV7-3; 8 bases align to TRBD2. V trimming: 4 bases; J trimming: 5 bases; junction bases outside the gene matches: 15. Germline lookup yields CDR1 SGHTA and CDR2 FQGTGA. The CDR3 loop spans 17 amino acids. CDR3 region: CASSSSISSGSSETQYF. CDR3 DNA: TGTGCCAGCAGCTCCTCCATTTCAAGCGGGAGTTCGGAGACCCAGTACTTC. The variable domain in full, completed from reference TRBV7-3 and TRBJ2-5, reads GAGVSQTPSNKVTEKGKYVELRCDPISGHTALYWYRQSLGQGPEFLIYFQGTGAADDSGLPNDRFFAVRPEGSVSTLKIQRTERGDSAVYLCASSSSISSGSSETQYFGPGTRLLVL.

The genes are TRBV20-1 and TRBJ2-3, with TRBD2 as a possible D gene (5 bases). Trimming shortened V by 5 bases and J by 4 bases, and 16 bases separated the two germline ends. The CDR3 totals 14 residues. Germline V gene sequence: CDR1 DFQATT, CDR2 SNEGSKA (reference sequence). This CDR3 reads CSAYGTLESDTQYF. CDR3 coding DNA: TGCAGTGCTTACGGCACACTAGAATCAGATACGCAGTATTTT.

V is TRBV4-1 and J is TRBJ2-2, with D tentatively TRBD1 or TRBD2 (5 bases each). V lost 1 base, J lost 5 bases, and 11 bases lay in between. CDR3 size: 15 residues. Germline CDR1 is MGHRA and CDR2 is YSYEKL. DNA for the CDR3: TGCGCCAGCAGCCAAGGGTGGGGACGTACCGGGGAGCTGTTTTTT. Encoded protein: CASSQGWGRTGELFF.

This clonotype has more than one count but fewer than ten. The V call is TRBV11-2, the J call TRBJ2-1; 9 positions match TRBD2. The ends lost 1 base at V and 4 bases at J; junction bases unmatched: 8. Germline CDR1 reads SGHAT; CDR2 reads FQNNGV. This CDR3 has 17 residues. CDR3 nucleotide sequence: TGTGCCAGCAGCTTAGCAGATAGCGGGAGTAGTTACAATGAGCAGTTCTTC. Protein: CASSLADSGSSYNEQFF.

This clonotype was seen more than once but under ten times. The chain uses TRBV12-3 or TRBV12-4 and TRBJ1-4; D gene unclear. The CDR3 runs 15 residues. V shed 4 bases and J shed 5 bases, with 14 bases lying between them. The CDR3 reads CASSSRDRKNEKLFF. CDR3 in DNA: TGTGCCAGCAGTTCCCGGGATCGCAAAAATGAAAAACTGTTTTTT.

In its sample, this clonotype was seen a few times. This chain joins TRBV9 and TRBJ2-7, with TRBD2 matching 7 bases. CDR1 and CDR2 from the germline V gene are SGDLS and YYNGEE. Losses at the gene ends were 3 bases for V and 2 bases for J; bases not matched to a gene: 14. The CDR3 loop spans 17 amino acids. The CDR3 nucleotides read TGTGCCAGCAGCGATTCAGCCGGGACTATGATGACCTACGAGCAGTACTTC. Its protein product is CASSDSAGTMMTYEQYF. Combining the CDR3 with reference TRBV9 and TRBJ2-7 gives the whole variable domain DSGVTQTPKHLITATGQRVTLRCSPRSGDLSVYWYQQSLDQGLQFLIQYYNGEERAKGNILERFSAQQFPDLHSELNLSSLELGDSALYFCASSDSAGTMMTYEQYFGPGTRLTVT.

This clonotype came up a few times. The gene calls are TRBV15 and TRBJ2-7; 7 nucleotides agree with TRBD2. The V segment lost 6 bases and the J segment 5 bases; nucleotides outside the gene matches: 13. The V gene's germline CDR1 is LNHNV and CDR2 YYDKDF (reference sequence). CDR3 length: 15 amino acids. CDR3: CATRIFGREIDEQYF. CDR3 DNA sequence: TGTGCCACCAGGATATTCGGGCGGGAGATCGACGAGCAGTACTTC.

The chain employs TRBV27 and TRBJ1-2, with D unresolved. The germline gives CDR1 MNHEY, CDR2 SMNVEV (reference sequence). Deletions cut 3 bases from V and 3 bases from J, with 11 bases between. This CDR3 is 14 amino acids long. CDR3 region: CASSFSGMHYGYTF. The DNA for the CDR3 is TGTGCCAGCAGTTTCTCCGGGATGCACTATGGCTACACCTTC.